This TCR beta chain was identified in a study of OX40 agonist ivuxolimab in advanced cancers. This CDR3 is 16 amino acids long. V was shortened by 6 bases and J by 0 bases, with 15 bases between the two germline ends. The germline V gene has CDR1 LNHDA and CDR2 SQIVND (reference sequence). In this sample, this clone turned up once. The assay was immunoSEQ multiplex PCR, and TCRdb's table has in-frame clones only and misses some. This table has tens of thousands of clones, around 92% appearing once. This sample comprised CD4+ or CD8+ T cells sorted from blood, obtained in a trial of the OX40 agonist ivuxolimab. The chain uses TRBV19 and TRBJ1-5; tentative D call: TRBD1 (6 bases). The sequence derives from an adult with an advanced solid tumor such as melanoma, head and neck, liver or kidney cancer. CDR3 nucleotide sequence: TGTGCCAGTAGCCCCGGGACAACCTATAGCAATCAGCCCCAGCATTTT. Translation: CASSPGTTYSNQPQHF.